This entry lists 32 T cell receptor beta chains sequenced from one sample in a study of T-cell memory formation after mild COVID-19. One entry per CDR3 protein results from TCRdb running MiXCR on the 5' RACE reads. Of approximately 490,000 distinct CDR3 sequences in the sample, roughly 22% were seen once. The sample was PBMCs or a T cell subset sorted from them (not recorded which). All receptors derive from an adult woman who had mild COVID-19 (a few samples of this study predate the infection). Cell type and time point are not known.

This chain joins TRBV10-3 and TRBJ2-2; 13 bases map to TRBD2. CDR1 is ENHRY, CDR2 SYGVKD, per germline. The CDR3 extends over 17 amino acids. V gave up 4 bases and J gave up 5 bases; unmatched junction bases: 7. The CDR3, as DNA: TGTGCCATCAGTGGACTAGCGGGGGGATCTGGAACCGGGGAGCTGTTTTTT. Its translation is CAISGLAGGSGTGELFF.

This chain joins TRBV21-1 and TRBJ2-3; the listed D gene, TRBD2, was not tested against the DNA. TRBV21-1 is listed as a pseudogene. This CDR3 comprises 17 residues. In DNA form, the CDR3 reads TGTGCCAGCAGCCATCGGGCCCCAGCGGGTAGCACAGATACGCAGTATTTT. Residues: CASSHRAPAGSTDTQYF.

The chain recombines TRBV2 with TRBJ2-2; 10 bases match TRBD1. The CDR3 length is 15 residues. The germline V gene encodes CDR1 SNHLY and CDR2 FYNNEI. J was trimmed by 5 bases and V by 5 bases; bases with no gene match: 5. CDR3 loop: CASSIRTGGTGELFF. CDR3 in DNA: TGTGCCAGCAGTATTCGGACAGGGGGAACCGGGGAGCTGTTTTTT.

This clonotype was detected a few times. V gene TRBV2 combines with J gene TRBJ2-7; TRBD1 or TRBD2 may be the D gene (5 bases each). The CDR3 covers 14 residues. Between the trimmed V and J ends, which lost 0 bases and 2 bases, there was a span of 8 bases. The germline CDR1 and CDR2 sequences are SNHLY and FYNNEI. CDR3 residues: CASSEARGPYEQYF. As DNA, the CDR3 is TGTGCCAGCAGTGAAGCGAGGGGCCCCTACGAGCAGTACTTC.

The CDR3 loop reads CASRQGGTEAFF. The CDR3 region has the DNA TGTGCCAGCAGACAGGGGGGCACTGAAGCTTTCTTT. The genes are TRBV3-1 and TRBJ1-1, with TRBD1 matching 8 bases. The germline V gene has CDR1 LGHDT and CDR2 YNNKEL (reference sequence). CDR3 length: 12 amino acids. V trimming: 6 bases; J trimming: 4 bases; junction bases outside the gene matches: 1.

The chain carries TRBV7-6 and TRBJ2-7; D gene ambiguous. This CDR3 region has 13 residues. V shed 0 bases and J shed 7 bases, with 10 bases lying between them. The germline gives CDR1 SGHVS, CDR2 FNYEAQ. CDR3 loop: CASSLAPLGEQYF. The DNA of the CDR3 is TGTGCCAGCAGCTTAGCTCCGCTGGGGGAGCAGTACTTC. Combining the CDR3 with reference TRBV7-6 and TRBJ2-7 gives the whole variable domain GAGVSQSPRYKVTKRGQDVALRCDPISGHVSLYWYRQALGQGPEFLTYFNYEAQQDKSGLPNDRFSAERPEGSISTLTIQRTEQRDSAMYRCASSLAPLGEQYFGPGTRLTVT.

CDR3 coding DNA: TGTGCCAGCAGTACGGGCAGAAAAGAGACCCAGTACTTC. This translates into CASSTGRKETQYF. The chain carries TRBV2 and TRBJ2-5; D remains unclear. The CDR3 is made up of 13 amino acids. Germline assignment: CDR1 SNHLY and CDR2 FYNNEI. V was clipped by 5 bases and J by 3 bases, with 10 bases between them.

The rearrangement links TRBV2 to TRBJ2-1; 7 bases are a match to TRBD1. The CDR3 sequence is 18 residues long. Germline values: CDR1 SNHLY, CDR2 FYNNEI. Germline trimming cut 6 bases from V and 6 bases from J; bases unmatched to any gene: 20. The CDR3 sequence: CASSEWTPRGTVPNEQFF. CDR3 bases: TGTGCCAGCAGCGAATGGACCCCCAGGGGGACCGTCCCCAATGAGCAGTTCTTC.

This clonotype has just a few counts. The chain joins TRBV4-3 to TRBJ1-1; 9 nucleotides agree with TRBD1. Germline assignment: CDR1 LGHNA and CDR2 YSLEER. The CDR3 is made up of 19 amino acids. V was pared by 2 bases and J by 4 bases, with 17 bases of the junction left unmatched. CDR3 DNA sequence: TGCGCCAGCAGCCAATCAGTCCACCCGGGACAGGGATCCGGCACTGAAGCTTTCTTT. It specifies CASSQSVHPGQGSGTEAFF.

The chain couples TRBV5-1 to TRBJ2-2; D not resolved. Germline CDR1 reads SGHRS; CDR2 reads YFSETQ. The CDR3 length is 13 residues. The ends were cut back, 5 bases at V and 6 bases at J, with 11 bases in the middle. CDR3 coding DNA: TGCGCCAGCAGGCTCCGGGCGGCCGGGGAGCTGTTTTTT. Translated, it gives CASRLRAAGELFF. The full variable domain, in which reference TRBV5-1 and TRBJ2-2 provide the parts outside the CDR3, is KAGVTQTPRYLIKTRGQQVTLSCSPISGHRSVSWYQQTPGQGLQFLFEYFSETQRNKGNFPGRFSGRQFSNSRSEMNVSTLELGDSALYLCASRLRAAGELFFGEGSRLTVL.

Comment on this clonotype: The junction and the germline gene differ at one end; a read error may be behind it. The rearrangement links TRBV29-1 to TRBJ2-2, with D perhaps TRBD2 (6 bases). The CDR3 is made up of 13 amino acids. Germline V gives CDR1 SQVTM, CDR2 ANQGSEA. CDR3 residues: CSVEGDLAGELYF. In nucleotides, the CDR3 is TGCAGCGTTGAAGGGGACTTGGCCGGGGAGCTGTATTTT.

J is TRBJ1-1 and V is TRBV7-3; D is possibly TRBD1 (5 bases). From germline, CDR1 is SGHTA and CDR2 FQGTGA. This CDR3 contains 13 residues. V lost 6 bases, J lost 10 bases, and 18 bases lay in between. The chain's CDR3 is CASSPVQGGGAFF. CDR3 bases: TGTGCCAGCAGTCCTGTTCAGGGTGGTGGAGCTTTCTTT. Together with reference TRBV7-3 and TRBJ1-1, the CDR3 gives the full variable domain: GAGVSQTPSNKVTEKGKYVELRCDPISGHTALYWYRQSLGQGPEFLIYFQGTGAADDSGLPNDRFFAVRPEGSVSTLKIQRTERGDSAVYLCASSPVQGGGAFFGQGTRLTVV.

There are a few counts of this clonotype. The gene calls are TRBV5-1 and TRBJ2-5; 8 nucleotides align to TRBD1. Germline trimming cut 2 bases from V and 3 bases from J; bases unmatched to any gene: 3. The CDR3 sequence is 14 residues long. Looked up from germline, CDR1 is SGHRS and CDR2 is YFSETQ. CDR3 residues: CASSFRGREETQYF. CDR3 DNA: TGCGCCAGCAGCTTCAGGGGGCGCGAAGAGACCCAGTACTTC.

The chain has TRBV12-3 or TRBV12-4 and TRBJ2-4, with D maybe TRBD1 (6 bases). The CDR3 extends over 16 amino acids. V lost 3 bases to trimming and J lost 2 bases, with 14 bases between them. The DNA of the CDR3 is TGTGCCAGCAGTTTCGTCGCAGGGGCGACCAAAAACATTCAGTACTTC. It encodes CASSFVAGATKNIQYF.

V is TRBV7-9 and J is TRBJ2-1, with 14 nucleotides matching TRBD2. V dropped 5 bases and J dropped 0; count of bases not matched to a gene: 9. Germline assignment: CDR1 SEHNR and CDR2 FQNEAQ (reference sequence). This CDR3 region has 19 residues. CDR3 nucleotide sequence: TGTGCCAGCAGCGCAAGGACTAGCGGGAGGCCCTTCTCCTACAATGAGCAGTTCTTC. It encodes CASSARTSGRPFSYNEQFF.

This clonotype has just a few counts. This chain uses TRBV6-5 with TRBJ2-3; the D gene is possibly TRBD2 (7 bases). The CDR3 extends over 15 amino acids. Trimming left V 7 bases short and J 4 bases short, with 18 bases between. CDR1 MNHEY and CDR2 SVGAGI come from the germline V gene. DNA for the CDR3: TGTGCCAGCACCCTAAGTGGGGGGGCGGCAGATACGCAGTATTTT. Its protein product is CASTLSGGAADTQYF.

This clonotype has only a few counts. The CDR3 bases are TGCAGTGCTAGAGTACCGGGACTAGGGGTCGATGAGCAGTTCTTC. This encodes CSARVPGLGVDEQFF. The rearrangement joins TRBV20-1 to TRBJ2-1; 8 bases fit TRBD2. CDR3 length equals 15 residues. Germline CDR1 and CDR2: DFQATT and SNEGSKA (reference sequence). The ends lost 1 base at V and 8 bases at J; junction bases unmatched: 10.

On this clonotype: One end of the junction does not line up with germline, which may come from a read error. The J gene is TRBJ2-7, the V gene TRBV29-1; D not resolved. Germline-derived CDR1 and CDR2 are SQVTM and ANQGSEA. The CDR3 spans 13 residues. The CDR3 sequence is CRVEVTLGYEQYF. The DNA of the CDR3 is TGCAGAGTTGAAGTTACCTTGGGGTACGAGCAGTACTTC.

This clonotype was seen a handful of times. The CDR3 DNA reads TGTGCCAGCAGTTACACGGGGCAGTTGAACGAGCAGTACTTC. It is translated as CASSYTGQLNEQYF. The V gene is TRBV6-2 or TRBV6-3, the J gene TRBJ2-7; the D gene could be TRBD1 or TRBD2 (5 bases each). The CDR3 loop spans 14 amino acids. Trimming shortened V by 2 bases and J by 5 bases, and 13 bases separated the two germline ends. Germline V gives CDR1 MNHEY, CDR2 SVGEGT.

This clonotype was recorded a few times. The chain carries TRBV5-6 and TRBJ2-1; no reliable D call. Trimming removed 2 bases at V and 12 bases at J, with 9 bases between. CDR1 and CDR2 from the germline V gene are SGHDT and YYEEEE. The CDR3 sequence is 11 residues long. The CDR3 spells CASSLRAAQFF. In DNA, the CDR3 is TGTGCCAGCAGCTTAAGGGCTGCGCAGTTCTTC. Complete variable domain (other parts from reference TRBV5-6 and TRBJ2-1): DAGVTQSPTHLIKTRGQQVTLRCSPKSGHDTVSWYQQALGQGPQFIFQYYEEEERQRGNFPDRFSGHQFPNYSSELNVNALLLGDSALYLCASSLRAAQFFGPGTRLTVL.

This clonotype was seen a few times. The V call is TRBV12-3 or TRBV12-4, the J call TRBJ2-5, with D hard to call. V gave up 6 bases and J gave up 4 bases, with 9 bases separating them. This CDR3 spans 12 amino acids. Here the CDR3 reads CASSQSPETQYF. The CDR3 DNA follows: TGTGCCAGCAGCCAATCTCCAGAGACCCAGTACTTC.

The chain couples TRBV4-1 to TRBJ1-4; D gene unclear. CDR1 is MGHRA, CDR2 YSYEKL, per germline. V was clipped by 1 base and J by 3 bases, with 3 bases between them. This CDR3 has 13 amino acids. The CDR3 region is CASSQAANEKLFF. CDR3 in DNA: TGCGCCAGCAGCCAAGCAGCTAATGAAAAACTGTTTTTT.

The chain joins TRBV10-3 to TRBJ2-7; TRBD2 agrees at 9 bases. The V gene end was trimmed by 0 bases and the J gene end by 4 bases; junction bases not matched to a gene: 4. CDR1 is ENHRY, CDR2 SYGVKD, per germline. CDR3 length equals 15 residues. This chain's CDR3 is CAISESPSGNYEQYF. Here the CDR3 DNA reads TGTGCCATCAGTGAGTCTCCTAGCGGGAATTACGAGCAGTACTTC.

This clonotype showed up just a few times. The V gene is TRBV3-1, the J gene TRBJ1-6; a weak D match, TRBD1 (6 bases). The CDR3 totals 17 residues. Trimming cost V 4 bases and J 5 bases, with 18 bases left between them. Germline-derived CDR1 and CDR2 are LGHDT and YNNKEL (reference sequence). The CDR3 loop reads CASSPQGSGRNNSPLHF. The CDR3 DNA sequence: TGTGCCAGCAGCCCTCAGGGGTCCGGAAGAAATAATTCACCCCTCCACTTT.

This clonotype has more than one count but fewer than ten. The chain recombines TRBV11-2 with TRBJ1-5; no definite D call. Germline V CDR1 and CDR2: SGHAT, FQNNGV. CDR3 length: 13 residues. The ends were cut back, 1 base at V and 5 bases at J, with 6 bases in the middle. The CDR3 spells CASSLGLDQPQHF. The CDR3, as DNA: TGTGCCAGCAGCTTAGGGTTGGATCAGCCCCAGCATTTT.

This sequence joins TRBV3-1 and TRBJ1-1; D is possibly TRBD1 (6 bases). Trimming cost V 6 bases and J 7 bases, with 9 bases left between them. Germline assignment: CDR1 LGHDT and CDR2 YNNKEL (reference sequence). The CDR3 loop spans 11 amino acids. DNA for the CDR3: TGTGCCAGCAGAGGGGGGGTTGAAGCTTTCTTT. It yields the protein CASRGGVEAFF.

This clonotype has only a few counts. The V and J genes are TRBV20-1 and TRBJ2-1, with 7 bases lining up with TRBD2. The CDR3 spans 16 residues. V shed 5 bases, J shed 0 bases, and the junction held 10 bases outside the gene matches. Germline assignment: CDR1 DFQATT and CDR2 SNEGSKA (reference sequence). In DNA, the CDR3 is TGCAGTGCTGTATCGACTAGCCGCATCTCCTACAATGAGCAGTTCTTC. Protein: CSAVSTSRISYNEQFF.

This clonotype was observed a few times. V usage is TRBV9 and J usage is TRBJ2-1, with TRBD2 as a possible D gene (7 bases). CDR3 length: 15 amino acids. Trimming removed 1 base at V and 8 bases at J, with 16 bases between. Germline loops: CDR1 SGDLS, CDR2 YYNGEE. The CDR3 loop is CASSVKVGGVHEQFF. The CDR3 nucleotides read TGTGCCAGCAGCGTAAAAGTAGGGGGGGTCCATGAGCAGTTCTTC.

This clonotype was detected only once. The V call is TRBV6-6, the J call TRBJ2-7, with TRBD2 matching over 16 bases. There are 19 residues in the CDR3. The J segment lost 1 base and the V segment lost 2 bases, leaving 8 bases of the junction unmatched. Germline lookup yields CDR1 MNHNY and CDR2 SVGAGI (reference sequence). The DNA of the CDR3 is TGTGCCAGCAGTTACGCTCCCGGGACTAGCGGGAGGGAGTCCTACGAGCAGTACTTC. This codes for CASSYAPGTSGRESYEQYF.

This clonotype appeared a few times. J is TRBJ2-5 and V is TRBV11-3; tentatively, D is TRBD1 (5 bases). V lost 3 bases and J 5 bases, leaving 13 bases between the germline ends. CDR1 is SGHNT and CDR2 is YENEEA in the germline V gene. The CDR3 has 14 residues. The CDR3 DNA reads TGTGCCAGCAGCTTTTCGTTACAGGAGGAGACCCAGTACTTC. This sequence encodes CASSFSLQEETQYF.

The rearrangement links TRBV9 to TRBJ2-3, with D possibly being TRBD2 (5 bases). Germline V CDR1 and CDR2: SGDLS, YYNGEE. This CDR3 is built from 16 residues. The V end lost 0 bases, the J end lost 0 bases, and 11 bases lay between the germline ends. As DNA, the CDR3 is TGTGCCAGCAGCGTAGTGTCCGGGATTAGCACAGATACGCAGTATTTT. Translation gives CASSVVSGISTDTQYF. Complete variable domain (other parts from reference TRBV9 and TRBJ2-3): DSGVTQTPKHLITATGQRVTLRCSPRSGDLSVYWYQQSLDQGLQFLIQYYNGEERAKGNILERFSAQQFPDLHSELNLSSLELGDSALYFCASSVVSGISTDTQYFGPGTRLTVL.

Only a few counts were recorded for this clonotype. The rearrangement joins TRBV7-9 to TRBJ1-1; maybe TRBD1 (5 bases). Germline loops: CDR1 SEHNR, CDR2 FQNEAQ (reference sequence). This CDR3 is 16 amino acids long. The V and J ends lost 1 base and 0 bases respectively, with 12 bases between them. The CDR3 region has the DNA TGTGCCAGCAGCTTAGGTATGACAGAGATGAACACTGAAGCTTTCTTT. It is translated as CASSLGMTEMNTEAFF.